Each of the 26 T cell receptor beta chains below was sequenced from the same sample in a study of early T cells in non-severe SARS-CoV-2 infection. TCRdb re-derived calls from the 5' RACE reads in MiXCR, one entry per CDR3 protein. Of under 75,000 distinct CDR3 sequences in the sample, roughly 13% were seen once. Sequenced material: whole blood. The receptors were sampled from an adult who was a healthcare worker with PCR-confirmed SARS-CoV-2 infection or an uninfected control (not recorded which).

This clonotype was seen at least ten times. The chain couples TRBV7-9 to TRBJ2-1, with a tentative D call TRBD1 (7 bases). The germline V gene encodes CDR1 SEHNR and CDR2 FQNEAQ (reference sequence). This CDR3 comprises 15 residues. Trimming removed 4 bases at V and 5 bases at J, with 15 bases between. The CDR3 DNA sequence: TGTGCCAGCAGCTCCCGGGGGCAGGGGGACAATGAGCAGTTCTTC. Translating it yields CASSSRGQGDNEQFF.

The chain has TRBV28 and TRBJ2-4; 8 bases fit TRBD1. Germline CDR1 is MDHEN and CDR2 is SYDVKM. The CDR3 spans 15 residues. V was pared by 2 bases and J by 9 bases, with 9 bases of the junction left unmatched. The CDR3: CASSLRSGGEGIQYF. The CDR3 region has the DNA TGTGCCAGCAGTTTAAGGTCAGGGGGCGAAGGCATTCAGTACTTC.

This clonotype was seen more than once but under ten times. As DNA, the CDR3 is TGTGCCAGTAGTATCCTCCCCCCAGTCAATGAGCAGTTCTTC. It is translated as CASSILPPVNEQFF. The chain couples TRBV19 to TRBJ2-1; D remains ambiguous. Trimming took off 3 bases at V and 6 bases at J, with 12 bases between the two ends. The CDR3 contains 14 residues. CDR1 and CDR2 from the germline V gene are LNHDA and SQIVND (reference sequence).

Many counts were recorded for this clonotype. The chain joins TRBV2 to TRBJ2-7; D is possibly TRBD1 (6 bases). The CDR3 is 17 residues long. Trimming cost V 4 bases and J 0 bases, with 19 bases left between them. The germline V gene has CDR1 SNHLY and CDR2 FYNNEI. The CDR3 region has the DNA TGTGCCAGCAGTGTAAGGATGGGGGCCATACCCTCCTACGAGCAGTACTTC. It yields the protein CASSVRMGAIPSYEQYF.

In its sample, this clonotype was seen a few times. The V call is TRBV5-1, the J call TRBJ1-2, with D perhaps matching TRBD1 (6 bases). This CDR3 has 13 amino acids. Trimming left V 3 bases short and J 8 bases short, with 14 bases between. Germline V CDR1 and CDR2: SGHRS, YFSETQ. The CDR3 DNA sequence: TGCGCCAGCAGCTCGGGCGGACAGCGGGGCTACACCTTC. Protein sequence: CASSSGGQRGYTF.

This chain joins TRBV18 and TRBJ1-4; D not certain. The CDR3 has 15 residues. Germline values: CDR1 KGHSH, CDR2 LQKENI. Trimming stripped 3 bases from V and 8 bases from J, with 16 bases between. The CDR3, as DNA: TGTGCCAGCTCACCCTTCGGGCAGGTCGGCGAAAAACTGTTTTTT. Translating gives CASSPFGQVGEKLFF.

This chain connects TRBV5-5 to TRBJ2-2; a possible D gene is TRBD1 (5 bases). V was cut by 0 bases and J by 1 base, with 7 bases left in between. The CDR3 is 15 residues long. Germline assignment: CDR1 SGHKS and CDR2 YYEKEE (reference sequence). CDR3 region: CASSLGQGNTGELFF. The CDR3 nucleotides read TGTGCCAGCAGCTTGGGGCAGGGGAACACCGGGGAGCTGTTTTTT.

This clonotype was seen many times. The chain links TRBV28 to TRBJ2-7, with D maybe TRBD1 (6 bases). V lost 7 bases and J 2 bases, leaving 21 bases between the germline ends. The CDR3 sequence is 16 residues long. The V gene's germline CDR1 is MDHEN and CDR2 SYDVKM. CDR3 region: CASIPGQFFSAYEQYF. CDR3 nucleotides: TGTGCCAGCATTCCAGGACAGTTTTTCTCTGCCTACGAGCAGTACTTC.

Many counts were recorded for this clonotype. This chain connects TRBV20-1 to TRBJ2-1; no reliable D call. Germline CDR1 is DFQATT and CDR2 is SNEGSKA (reference sequence). Trimming left V 3 bases short and J 4 bases short, with 13 bases between. This CDR3 is 14 amino acids long. The DNA for the CDR3 is TGCAGTGCTAGTAAACCGCGCATATACAATGAGCAGTTCTTC. Translating it yields CSASKPRIYNEQFF.

This clonotype showed up many times. The chain is built from TRBV7-9 and TRBJ2-5; D may be TRBD1 (5 bases). Trimming removed 5 bases from V and 2 bases from J, with 18 bases in between. This CDR3 spans 16 amino acids. CDR1 and CDR2 (germline): SEHNR, FQNEAQ (reference sequence). CDR3 sequence (DNA): TGTGCCAGCAGCCCGATCTTCGGACAATTACAAGAGACCCAGTACTTC. Amino acid sequence: CASSPIFGQLQETQYF. The full variable domain, rest sourced from reference TRBV7-9 and TRBJ2-5, is DTGVSQNPRHKITKRGQNVTFRCDPISEHNRLYWYRQTLGQGPEFLTYFQNEAQLEKSRLLSDRFSAERPKGSFSTLEIQRTEQGDSAMYLCASSPIFGQLQETQYFGPGTRLLVL.

This clonotype was seen at least ten times. This chain links TRBV20-1 with TRBJ2-2, with 7 bases identical to TRBD2. Germline-derived CDR1 and CDR2 are DFQATT and SNEGSKA (reference sequence). This CDR3 spans 14 amino acids. The V gene end was trimmed by 3 bases and the J gene end by 4 bases; junction bases not matched to a gene: 5. CDR3 sequence reads: CSASDRGVTGELFF. As DNA, the CDR3 is TGCAGTGCTAGTGACCGGGGGGTCACCGGGGAGCTGTTTTTT.

This clonotype was detected only a few times. The rearrangement joins TRBV3-1 to TRBJ1-6; 7 nucleotides match TRBD1. Germline CDR1 LGHDT, CDR2 YNNKEL (reference sequence). V lost 2 bases to trimming and J lost 7 bases; unmatched junction nucleotides: 2. The CDR3 has 14 amino acids. The CDR3 sequence is CASSQLDRNSPLHF. In DNA form, the CDR3 reads TGTGCCAGCAGCCAACTGGACAGGAATTCACCCCTCCACTTT.

This clonotype was seen at least ten times. V usage is TRBV12-3 or TRBV12-4 and J usage is TRBJ2-5, with D possibly being TRBD1 (6 bases). This CDR3 spans 14 amino acids. V shed 5 bases and J shed 7 bases, with 17 bases lying between them. The CDR3, as DNA: TGTGCCAGCAGTCCCTCCAGGACAGTGGGGACCCAGTACTTC. This translates into CASSPSRTVGTQYF.

V and J are TRBV11-1 and TRBJ2-4; D is perhaps TRBD1 (6 bases). The CDR3 is 15 residues long. Trimming took 4 bases from V and 1 from J, leaving 11 bases between them. CDR1 and CDR2 from the germline V gene are SGHAT and FQDESV (reference sequence). CDR3 coding DNA: TGTGCCAGCAGCTCAAGCGACAGGGCCAAAAACATTCAGTACTTC. It is translated as CASSSSDRAKNIQYF.

The V gene is TRBV20-1, the J gene TRBJ1-1; 10 nucleotides match TRBD1. Germline-derived CDR1 and CDR2 are DFQATT and SNEGSKA (reference sequence). The CDR3 is made up of 13 amino acids. With 5 bases clipped from V and 7 bases from J, the junction kept 7 bases outside the gene matches. This CDR3 reads CSALGQGEFEAFF. The CDR3 DNA follows: TGCAGTGCTCTAGGACAGGGGGAATTTGAAGCTTTCTTT.

In its sample, this clonotype was seen a few times. The chain joins TRBV4-1 to TRBJ1-2; D perhaps matches TRBD1 (6 bases). V lost 6 bases, J lost 4 bases, and 12 bases lay in between. CDR3 length equals 13 residues. From germline, CDR1 is MGHRA and CDR2 YSYEKL. The CDR3 DNA reads TGCGCCAGCAGTTTTGGAGGGGGCTATGGCTACACCTTC. The encoded protein is CASSFGGGYGYTF.

A remark on this clonotype: At one of its ends the junction is not consistent with the germline gene, which may arise from a read error. This chain links TRBV12-3 or TRBV12-4 with TRBJ2-1; 8 bases are shared with TRBD2. The CDR3 is 14 residues long. This CDR3 reads CASSLAGLYNEQFF. DNA for the CDR3: TGTGCCAGCAGTCTAGCGGGTTTATACAATGAGCAGTTCTTC.

This clonotype came up many times. The chain is built from TRBV21-1 and TRBJ1-5; the tabulated D call, TRBD1, remains unverified against the DNA. TRBV21-1 represents a pseudogene. CDR3 length: 17 residues. The CDR3 DNA follows: TGTGCCAGCAGCAAAGAGGCAGGGGGTAAGAGAAATCAGCCCCAGCATTTT. Translated: CASSKEAGGKRNQPQHF.

This clonotype was recorded at least ten times. The V call is TRBV7-8, the J call TRBJ2-2, with D possibly matching TRBD2 (5 bases). The CDR3 runs 16 residues. Trimming stripped 1 base from V and 4 bases from J, with 13 bases between. The germline gives CDR1 SGHVS, CDR2 FQNEAQ. The CDR3 spells CASSLEISGVTGELFF. CDR3 in DNA: TGTGCCAGCAGCTTAGAAATCTCCGGGGTCACCGGGGAGCTGTTTTTT.

Ten or more counts support this clonotype. The rearrangement joins TRBV27 to TRBJ2-5, with a weak D call TRBD1 (5 bases). This CDR3 region has 13 residues. The germline V and J ends were trimmed by 7 bases and 4 bases, with 13 bases remaining between them. Germline CDR1 reads MNHEY; CDR2 reads SMNVEV (reference sequence). The CDR3 DNA is TGTGCCAGCACCCGGTCGCAGGGAGAGACCCAGTACTTC. It codes for CASTRSQGETQYF.

This clonotype was observed a handful of times. The V gene is TRBV6-5, the J gene TRBJ1-1; 7 bases are a match to TRBD1. The CDR3 length is 14 residues. Germline V CDR1 and CDR2: MNHEY, SVGAGI. With 6 bases clipped from V and 4 bases from J, the junction kept 8 bases outside the gene matches. The CDR3 sequence: CASRWTGGGTEAFF. In nucleotides, the CDR3 is TGTGCCAGCAGGTGGACAGGCGGTGGCACTGAAGCTTTCTTT.

This clonotype occurred a few times. This sequence joins TRBV29-1 and TRBJ1-4, with D tentatively TRBD1 (5 bases). CDR1 is SQVTM, CDR2 ANQGSEA, per germline. This CDR3 contains 15 residues. Between the trimmed V and J ends, which lost 4 bases and 7 bases, there was a span of 19 bases. The CDR3 sequence is CSVAPLDIGTEKLFF. CDR3 bases: TGCAGCGTTGCCCCGTTGGACATAGGGACTGAAAAACTGTTTTTT.

This clonotype was counted a few times. The chain uses TRBV5-1 and TRBJ1-1, with D unclear. CDR1 and CDR2 (germline): SGHRS, YFSETQ. Deletions cut 0 bases from V and 5 bases from J, with 8 bases between. This CDR3 has 13 residues. The CDR3 reads CASSLEDGTEAFF. CDR3 in DNA: TGCGCCAGCAGCTTGGAAGATGGAACTGAAGCTTTCTTT. The full variable domain, rest sourced from reference TRBV5-1 and TRBJ1-1, is KAGVTQTPRYLIKTRGQQVTLSCSPISGHRSVSWYQQTPGQGLQFLFEYFSETQRNKGNFPGRFSGRQFSNSRSEMNVSTLELGDSALYLCASSLEDGTEAFFGQGTRLTVV.

With respect to this clonotype: This may arise from a read error, as a much more abundant clone is one base away. This chain links TRBV20-1 with TRBJ1-6; D is ambiguous. The CDR3 is made up of 13 amino acids. Germline loops: CDR1 DFQATT, CDR2 SNEGSKA (reference sequence). CDR3 DNA sequence: TGCAGGGCCATACCGACTTTCAATTCACCCCTCCACTTT. This gives the protein CRAIPTFNSPLHF.

This clonotype was seen more than once but under ten times. J is TRBJ2-2 and V is TRBV20-1, with 7 bases matching TRBD2. From germline, CDR1 is DFQATT and CDR2 SNEGSKA (reference sequence). The CDR3 consists of 15 residues. J was trimmed by 0 bases and V by 4 bases; bases with no gene match: 5. CDR3 in amino acids: CSATGGISNTGELFF. DNA for the CDR3: TGCAGTGCTACGGGAGGAATCTCGAACACCGGGGAGCTGTTTTTT.

The chain links TRBV28 to TRBJ1-5; a possible D gene is TRBD1 (5 bases). Trimming stripped 2 bases from V and 3 bases from J, with 8 bases between. Germline V lookup: CDR1 MDHEN, CDR2 SYDVKM. The CDR3 extends over 14 amino acids. The CDR3 nucleotides are TGTGCCAGCAGTTTACCCGGGGCCAATCAGCCCCAGCATTTT. It translates to CASSLPGANQPQHF.